This T cell receptor beta chain appears in the sequencing data of a study of blood T cell repertoires in COVID-19. Profiling relied on immunoSEQ multiplex PCR, and the TCRdb table lists in-frame clones only, not all of them. The top ten hold 0.95% to 1% of the sample, which has approximately 360,000 clones, around nine tenths seen once. CDR3 length equals 14 residues. V lost 5 bases, J lost 3 bases, and 5 bases stayed unmatched. CDR1 LGHNT and CDR2 FRNRAP come from the germline V gene. The rearrangement uses TRBV12-5 and TRBJ2-7, with 9 bases lining up with TRBD1. The receptor's source is a woman aged 25 to 39 with acute COVID-19. The material sequenced was PBMCs or T cells enriched from blood (not recorded which). CDR3 nucleotides: TGTGCTAGTGGTCCGGGACAGGGAGGCTACGAGCAGTACTTC. Translated, it gives CASGPGQGGYEQYF. The full variable domain, in which reference TRBV12-5 and TRBJ2-7 provide the parts outside the CDR3, is DARVTQTPRHKVTEMGQEVTMRCQPILGHNTVFWYRQTMMQGLELLAYFRNRAPLDDSGMPKDRFSAEMPDATLATLKIQPSEPRDSAVYFCASGPGQGGYEQYFGPGTRLTVT.